The following is a TCR beta chain sequence with its context. This entry belongs to a study of blood T cell repertoires in COVID-19. Study-level information: Spain, Italy and the United States supplied samples that represented acute and convalescent COVID-19. The cDNA or gDNA used as material had been derived from T cells, B-cell-depleted T cells, or PBMCs.

Trimming cost V 2 bases and J 0 bases; bases outside gene matches: 5. The CDR3 spans 16 residues. The germline gives CDR1 SGHVS, CDR2 FQNEAQ. Profiled with immunoSEQ multiplex PCR; TCRdb holds only in-frame clones, not every one. Of approximately 250,000 clones in the sample, around nine tenths were seen once. The rearrangement joins TRBV7-8 to TRBJ1-2; TRBD1 matches at 8 bases. The TCR sequence derives from a woman aged 55-69 years who had recovered from COVID-19. The sequenced sample consisted of peripheral blood. For the CDR3, the DNA is TGTGCCAGCAGCTTACAGGGGGCCACTTCTAACTATGGCTACACCTTC. It translates to CASSLQGATSNYGYTF. Full variable domain (outside the CDR3, taken from reference TRBV7-8 and TRBJ1-2): GAGVSQSPRYKVAKRGQDVALRCDPISGHVSLFWYQQALGQGPEFLTYFQNEAQLDKSGLPSDRFFAERPEGSVSTLKIQRTQQEDSAVYLCASSLQGATSNYGYTFGSGTRLTVV.